The clone carrying this T cell receptor beta chain was seen ten or more times. Its antigen remains unidentified. Using immunoSEQ multiplex PCR, the repertoire was profiled, and TCRdb retains in-frame clones only, with some absent. The record shows more than 20,000 clones for this sample, with no singletons present. The sample belongs to a study of T cell clonality in common variable immunodeficiency. All CVID subjects were on immunoglobulin replacement for at least one year. Study results and caveats: Fewer deletions and N-nucleotide insertions were reportedly seen in common variable immunodeficiency TCR beta sequences.

The sequencing input was peripheral blood mononuclear cells. This clonotype was obtained from a human donor with common variable immunodeficiency.

CDR3: CASSLGGQDGYEQYF. Incomplete CDR3 DNA: TGCGCCAGCAGCTTGGGGGGACAGGACGGCTACGAG. The chain employs TRBV5-1 and TRBJ2-7; 8 positions match TRBD1. Read data end 3 residues before the CDR3 end; the end is taken from the germline J gene. The CDR3 length is 15 residues. The junction had 5 bases not matched to a gene; V was cut back by 0 bases and J by 3 bases. The V gene's germline CDR1 is SGHRS and CDR2 YFSETQ.